The 26 T cell receptor beta chains below come from one sample, sequenced in a study of beta chain features in type 1 diabetes. The study, taken as a whole, reports: In all four CD4+ subsets, TCRB CDR3 length was significantly, moderately reduced in type 1 diabetes.

No cognate antigen is known for these TCRs. Expressed TCRB transcripts were sequenced because the isolated RNA had all been reverse transcribed beforehand. The data were produced by immunoSEQ multiplex PCR, yet TCRdb's version contains in-frame clones alone and is incomplete. The table has about 650,000 clones, 9.5% to 15% seen once. Sequencing was done on a sample of naive CD4+ T cells from blood. These TCRs come from a man under 40 with type 1 diabetes.

The rearrangement uses TRBV4-3 and TRBJ2-7, with D possibly being TRBD1 or TRBD2 (6 bases each). This CDR3 region has 18 residues. Trimming pared 4 bases from V and 0 bases from J, leaving 22 bases between. Germline-derived CDR1 and CDR2 are LGHNA and YSLEER. The CDR3 spells CASSPLPWDAGHSYEQYF. CDR3 nucleotide sequence: TGCGCCAGCAGCCCCCTGCCGTGGGACGCGGGACACTCCTACGAGCAGTACTTC.

Only a few counts were recorded for this clone. The chain employs TRBV15 and TRBJ2-5; 11 bases agree with TRBD1. Germline-derived CDR1 and CDR2 are LNHNV and YYDKDF (reference sequence). V shed 3 bases, J shed 11 bases, and the junction held 8 bases outside the gene matches. The CDR3 length is 14 residues. As DNA, the CDR3 is TGTGCCACCAGCAGGGACAGGGGGCCTAAGCGTCAGTACTTC. Its protein product is CATSRDRGPKRQYF.

The table lists this clone with a few counts. The V gene is TRBV25-1, the J gene TRBJ1-5; 8 positions match TRBD1. V dropped 6 bases and J dropped 5; count of bases not matched to a gene: 6. The CDR3 extends over 14 amino acids. Germline V gene lookup returns CDR1 MGHDK and CDR2 SYGVNS. Here the CDR3 DNA reads TGTGCCAGCAGAGGGACAGGCAATTATCAGCCCCAGCATTTT. It specifies CASRGTGNYQPQHF.

The rearrangement joins TRBV5-1 to TRBJ2-6; 9 bases map to TRBD1. The germline V gene encodes CDR1 SGHRS and CDR2 YFSETQ. The CDR3 runs 17 residues. V gave up 6 bases and J gave up 2 bases; unmatched junction bases: 9. CDR3 residues: CASTGTGMTPGANVLTF. In nucleotides, the CDR3 is TGCGCCAGCACGGGGACAGGGATGACGCCTGGGGCCAACGTCCTGACTTTC. Supplemented by reference TRBV5-1 and TRBJ2-6, the full variable domain reads KAGVTQTPRYLIKTRGQQVTLSCSPISGHRSVSWYQQTPGQGLQFLFEYFSETQRNKGNFPGRFSGRQFSNSRSEMNVSTLELGDSALYLCASTGTGMTPGANVLTFGAGSRLTVL.

In DNA, the CDR3 is TGTGCCAGCAGCTTTTCGGGGGATGGCTACACCTTC. Its translation: CASSFSGDGYTF. The chain carries TRBV5-4 and TRBJ1-2, with D maybe TRBD1 (5 bases). With 2 bases removed from V and 6 bases from J, the gap between germline ends came to 8 bases. The germline V gene encodes CDR1 SGHNT and CDR2 YYREEE (reference sequence). The CDR3 totals 12 residues.

The V call is TRBV13, the J call TRBJ2-6; 11 bases are shared with TRBD1. Germline trimming cut 5 bases from V and 3 bases from J; bases unmatched to any gene: 15. The CDR3 runs 20 residues. The V gene's germline CDR1 is PRHDT and CDR2 FYEKMQ (reference sequence). The CDR3 DNA sequence: TGTGCCAGCAGCCTCCGGTCTAACGGACAGGGGGCTCGTGGGGCCAACGTCCTGACTTTC. Translation: CASSLRSNGQGARGANVLTF. The variable domain in full, completed from reference TRBV13 and TRBJ2-6, reads AAGVIQSPRHLIKEKRETATLKCYPIPRHDTVYWYQQGPGQDPQFLISFYEKMQSDKGSIPDRFSAQQFSDYHSELNMSSLELGDSALYFCASSLRSNGQGARGANVLTFGAGSRLTVL.

This clone was counted a few times. The rearrangement joins TRBV7-2 to TRBJ1-2; D is uncertain. V lost 3 bases and J 8 bases, leaving 16 bases between the germline ends. CDR3 size: 14 residues. In germline, CDR1 is SGHTA, CDR2 FQGNSA. CDR3 nucleotides: TGTGCCAGCAGCTTCGATACGGAGATGGGCGGCTACACCTTC. Translation gives CASSFDTEMGGYTF. The entire variable domain, with the rest obtained from reference TRBV7-2 and TRBJ1-2, is as follows: GAGVSQSPSNKVTEKGKDVELRCDPISGHTALYWYRQSLGQGLEFLIYFQGNSAPDKSGLPSDRFSAERTGGSVSTLTIQRTQQEDSAVYLCASSFDTEMGGYTFGSGTRLTVV.

The chain couples TRBV6-6 to TRBJ2-7, with D maybe TRBD1 (6 bases). CDR3 size: 14 residues. V gave up 4 bases and J gave up 0 bases, with 10 bases separating them. CDR1 is MNHNY, CDR2 SVGAGI, per germline (reference sequence). CDR3 sequence: CASSLTGVSYEQYF. Here the CDR3 DNA reads TGTGCCAGCAGTTTGACAGGAGTCTCCTACGAGCAGTACTTC.

This clone was picked up a small number of times. The chain uses TRBV19 and TRBJ2-1; 9 nucleotides agree with TRBD2. This CDR3 has 16 residues. The germline V gene has CDR1 LNHDA and CDR2 SQIVND (reference sequence). V lost 5 bases, J lost 4 bases, and 9 bases stayed unmatched. CDR3 sequence (DNA): TGTGCCAGTAGTCATCAGCTAGCGGGGATTTACAATGAGCAGTTCTTC. Its protein product is CASSHQLAGIYNEQFF. The full variable domain, its missing parts supplied by reference TRBV19 and TRBJ2-1, is DGGITQSPKYLFRKEGQNVTLSCEQNLNHDAMYWYRQDPGQGLRLIYYSQIVNDFQKGDIAEGYSVSREKKESFPLTVTSAQKNPTAFYLCASSHQLAGIYNEQFFGPGTRLTVL.

The genes are TRBV7-2 and TRBJ2-3; 12 nucleotides line up with TRBD2. The CDR3 contains 16 residues. V gave up 3 bases and J gave up 2 bases; unmatched junction bases: 3. Germline CDR1 is SGHTA and CDR2 is FQGNSA. The CDR3 reads CASSFGLAGPTDTQYF. As DNA, the CDR3 is TGTGCCAGCAGCTTCGGACTAGCGGGGCCCACAGATACGCAGTATTTT.

This clone was seen more than once but under ten times. CDR3 loop: CAWSGGQGTYEQYF. The CDR3 DNA reads TGTGCCTGGAGTGGAGGACAGGGGACGTACGAGCAGTACTTC. The chain joins TRBV30 to TRBJ2-7; 9 nucleotides match TRBD1. Looked up from germline, CDR1 is GTSNPN and CDR2 is SVGIG (reference sequence). The CDR3 extends over 14 amino acids. The V segment lost 1 base and the J segment 4 bases; nucleotides outside the gene matches: 5.

This clone was observed a handful of times. The chain couples TRBV30 to TRBJ1-6; the match to TRBD1 covers 7 bases. Germline V CDR1 and CDR2: GTSNPN, SVGIG (reference sequence). The CDR3 runs 15 residues. The J segment lost 10 bases and the V segment lost 1 base, leaving 10 bases of the junction unmatched. Here the CDR3 DNA reads TGTGCCTGGAGTGGATCACCGGGACAGTTATCACCCCTCCACTTT. It translates to CAWSGSPGQLSPLHF.

J is TRBJ1-1 and V is TRBV6-5, with 7 bases that match TRBD1. The V gene end was trimmed by 6 bases and the J gene end by 4 bases; junction bases not matched to a gene: 8. Germline-derived CDR1 and CDR2 are MNHEY and SVGAGI. The CDR3 has 14 residues. The CDR3 region has the DNA TGTGCCAGCAGCAGGGGGACTGGGGGCACTGAAGCTTTCTTT. It codes for CASSRGTGGTEAFF.

The chain couples TRBV11-2 to TRBJ1-1; tentatively, D is TRBD1 (6 bases). The CDR3 extends over 14 amino acids. Trimming took 3 bases from V and 3 from J, leaving 11 bases between them. The germline V gene encodes CDR1 SGHAT and CDR2 FQNNGV. As DNA, the CDR3 is TGTGCCAGCAGCTTGTCTGCAGGGGACACTGAAGCTTTCTTT. Translated, it gives CASSLSAGDTEAFF.

The chain couples TRBV6-5 to TRBJ2-7; D ambiguous. V was shortened by 5 bases and J by 2 bases, with 13 bases between the two germline ends. Looked up from germline, CDR1 is MNHEY and CDR2 is SVGAGI. This CDR3 has 14 residues. The CDR3 nucleotides read TGTGCCAGCAGTCGTATCCCAGGAACCTACGAGCAGTACTTC. This codes for CASSRIPGTYEQYF.

This clone occurred a few times. The same CDR3 also results from other DNA sequences found in this sample. This chain uses TRBV29-1 with TRBJ1-3, with unresolved D. CDR1 and CDR2 (germline): SQVTM, ANQGSEA. The V end lost 1 base, the J end lost 4 bases, and 8 bases lay between the germline ends. The CDR3 is 13 residues long. CDR3 coding DNA: TGCAGCGTTGAAGGACCTGGGGGAAACACCATATATTTT. This encodes CSVEGPGGNTIYF.

The gene calls are TRBV9 and TRBJ2-3; tentative D call: TRBD1 (6 bases). V shed 4 bases and J shed 1 base, with 16 bases lying between them. From germline, CDR1 is SGDLS and CDR2 YYNGEE. The CDR3 runs to 16 residues. The CDR3 reads CASSPRPRQGTDTQYF. CDR3 coding DNA: TGTGCCAGCAGCCCAAGACCCAGACAGGGCACAGATACGCAGTATTTT.

This clone occurred a few times. V and J are TRBV2 and TRBJ1-5, with TRBD1 as a possible D gene (5 bases). Germline V gene sequence: CDR1 SNHLY, CDR2 FYNNEI. CDR3 length: 14 residues. The V end lost 6 bases, the J end lost 3 bases, and 12 bases lay between the germline ends. The CDR3 DNA sequence: TGTGCCAGCAGAAAGGACACGATCAATCAGCCCCAGCATTTT. It specifies CASRKDTINQPQHF.

In this sample, this clone turned up a few times. V is TRBV4-3 and J is TRBJ1-2; maybe TRBD1 (5 bases). Germline V CDR1 and CDR2: LGHNA, YSLEER. With 4 bases removed from V and 8 bases from J, the gap between germline ends came to 17 bases. CDR3 size: 14 residues. Here the CDR3 DNA reads TGCGCCAGCAGCCCCCGGGGACCCGCGGGAGGCTACACCTTC. Its protein is CASSPRGPAGGYTF.

The chain joins TRBV28 to TRBJ2-7, with 8 bases that match TRBD1. The ends lost 1 base at V and 6 bases at J; junction bases unmatched: 11. This CDR3 region has 16 residues. CDR1 is MDHEN, CDR2 SYDVKM, per germline. CDR3 sequence reads: CASSLYRDRFPREQYF. CDR3 bases: TGTGCCAGCAGTTTATACCGGGACAGGTTTCCTCGCGAGCAGTACTTC. The whole variable domain, remainder taken from reference TRBV28 and TRBJ2-7, is DVKVTQSSRYLVKRTGEKVFLECVQDMDHENMFWYRQDPGLGLRLIYFSYDVKMKEKGDIPEGYSVSREKKERFSLILESASTNQTSMYLCASSLYRDRFPREQYFGPGTRLTVT.

The chain couples TRBV7-2 to TRBJ1-6; D possibly corresponds to TRBD1 (5 bases). Trimming left V 4 bases short and J 6 bases short, with 19 bases between. CDR1 and CDR2 (germline): SGHTA, FQGNSA. The CDR3 totals 17 residues. The CDR3 is CASSSNRIGTINSPLHF. The CDR3 nucleotides are TGTGCCAGCAGCTCCAACCGGATCGGGACGATTAATTCACCCCTCCACTTT.

The rearrangement links TRBV27 to TRBJ1-5; 8 bases are a match to TRBD1. The V gene's germline CDR1 is MNHEY and CDR2 SMNVEV (reference sequence). Unmatched junction bases numbered 4, after V lost 6 bases and J lost 3 bases. The CDR3 has 14 amino acids. Here the CDR3 reads CASSKDRANQPQHF. In DNA, the CDR3 is TGTGCCAGCAGCAAGGACAGGGCCAATCAGCCCCAGCATTTT.

This clone turned up a few times. The chain joins TRBV7-9 to TRBJ2-5; possible D gene TRBD1, 7 bases. The CDR3 is 15 residues long. Looked up from germline, CDR1 is SEHNR and CDR2 is FQNEAQ (reference sequence). The V end lost 5 bases, the J end lost 3 bases, and 16 bases lay between the germline ends. The CDR3 DNA sequence: TGTGCCAGCAGCCCTCGGGGGACAGCTGAAGAGACCCAGTACTTC. As protein: CASSPRGTAEETQYF.

The chain combines TRBV7-9 with TRBJ1-1, with TRBD1 matching 7 bases. Germline V gene lookup returns CDR1 SEHNR and CDR2 FQNEAQ (reference sequence). The V gene end was trimmed by 3 bases and the J gene end by 1 base; junction bases not matched to a gene: 8. The CDR3 totals 16 residues. The chain's CDR3 is CASSLERQGPNTEAFF. The CDR3 DNA reads as TGTGCCAGCAGCTTGGAAAGACAGGGTCCGAACACTGAAGCTTTCTTT. The full variable domain, its missing parts supplied by reference TRBV7-9 and TRBJ1-1, is DTGVSQNPRHKITKRGQNVTFRCDPISEHNRLYWYRQTLGQGPEFLTYFQNEAQLEKSRLLSDRFSAERPKGSFSTLEIQRTEQGDSAMYLCASSLERQGPNTEAFFGQGTRLTVV.

This clone is a singleton in its sample. This chain links TRBV27 with TRBJ1-5, with D possibly TRBD1 on 6 matching bases. The CDR3 is made up of 17 amino acids. CDR1 MNHEY and CDR2 SMNVEV come from the germline V gene (reference sequence). Trimming removed 3 bases at V and 2 bases at J, with 17 bases between. CDR3 in DNA: TGTGCCAGCAGTTTTATCGCTAGCAGGGGCCGCAATCAGCCCCAGCATTTT. Translated, it gives CASSFIASRGRNQPQHF.

This clone was seen a handful of times. The rearrangement joins TRBV6-5 to TRBJ1-4; no definite D call. Trimming cost V 6 bases and J 4 bases, with 6 bases left between them. Germline CDR1 reads MNHEY; CDR2 reads SVGAGI. The CDR3 sequence is 12 residues long. Written as DNA, the CDR3 is TGTGCCAGCAGCCTTAATAATGAAAAACTGTTTTTT. As protein: CASSLNNEKLFF.